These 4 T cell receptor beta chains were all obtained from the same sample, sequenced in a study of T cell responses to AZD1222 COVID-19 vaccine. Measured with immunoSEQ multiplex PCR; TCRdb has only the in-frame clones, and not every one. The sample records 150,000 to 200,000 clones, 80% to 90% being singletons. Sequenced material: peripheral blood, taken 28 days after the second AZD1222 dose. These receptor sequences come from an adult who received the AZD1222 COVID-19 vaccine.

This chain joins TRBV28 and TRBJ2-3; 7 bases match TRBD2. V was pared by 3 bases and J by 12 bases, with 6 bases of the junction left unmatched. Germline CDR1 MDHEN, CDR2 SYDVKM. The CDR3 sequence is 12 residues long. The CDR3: CASSFLWGGQYF. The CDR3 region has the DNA TGTGCCAGCAGTTTTTTGTGGGGGGGTCAGTATTTT.

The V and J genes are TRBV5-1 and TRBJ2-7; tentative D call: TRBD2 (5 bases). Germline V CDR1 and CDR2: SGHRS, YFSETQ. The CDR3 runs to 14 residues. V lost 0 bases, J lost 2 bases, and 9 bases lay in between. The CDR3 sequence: CASSLVGRPYEQYF. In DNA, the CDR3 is TGCGCCAGCAGCTTGGTTGGGAGACCCTACGAGCAGTACTTC.

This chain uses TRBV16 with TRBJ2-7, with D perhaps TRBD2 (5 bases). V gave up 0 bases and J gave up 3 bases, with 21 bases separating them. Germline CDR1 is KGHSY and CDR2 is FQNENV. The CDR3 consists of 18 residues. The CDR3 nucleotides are TGTGCCAGCAGCCAATCGCCGGCAGGCCCCGCCGGGATCTACGAGCAGTACTTC. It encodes CASSQSPAGPAGIYEQYF.

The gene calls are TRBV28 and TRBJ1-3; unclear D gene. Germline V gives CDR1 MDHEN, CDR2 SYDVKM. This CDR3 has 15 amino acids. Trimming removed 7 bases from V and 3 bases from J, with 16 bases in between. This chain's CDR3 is CASNSLLGSGNTIYF. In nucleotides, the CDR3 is TGTGCCAGCAATTCCTTATTGGGTAGTGGAAACACCATATATTTT.